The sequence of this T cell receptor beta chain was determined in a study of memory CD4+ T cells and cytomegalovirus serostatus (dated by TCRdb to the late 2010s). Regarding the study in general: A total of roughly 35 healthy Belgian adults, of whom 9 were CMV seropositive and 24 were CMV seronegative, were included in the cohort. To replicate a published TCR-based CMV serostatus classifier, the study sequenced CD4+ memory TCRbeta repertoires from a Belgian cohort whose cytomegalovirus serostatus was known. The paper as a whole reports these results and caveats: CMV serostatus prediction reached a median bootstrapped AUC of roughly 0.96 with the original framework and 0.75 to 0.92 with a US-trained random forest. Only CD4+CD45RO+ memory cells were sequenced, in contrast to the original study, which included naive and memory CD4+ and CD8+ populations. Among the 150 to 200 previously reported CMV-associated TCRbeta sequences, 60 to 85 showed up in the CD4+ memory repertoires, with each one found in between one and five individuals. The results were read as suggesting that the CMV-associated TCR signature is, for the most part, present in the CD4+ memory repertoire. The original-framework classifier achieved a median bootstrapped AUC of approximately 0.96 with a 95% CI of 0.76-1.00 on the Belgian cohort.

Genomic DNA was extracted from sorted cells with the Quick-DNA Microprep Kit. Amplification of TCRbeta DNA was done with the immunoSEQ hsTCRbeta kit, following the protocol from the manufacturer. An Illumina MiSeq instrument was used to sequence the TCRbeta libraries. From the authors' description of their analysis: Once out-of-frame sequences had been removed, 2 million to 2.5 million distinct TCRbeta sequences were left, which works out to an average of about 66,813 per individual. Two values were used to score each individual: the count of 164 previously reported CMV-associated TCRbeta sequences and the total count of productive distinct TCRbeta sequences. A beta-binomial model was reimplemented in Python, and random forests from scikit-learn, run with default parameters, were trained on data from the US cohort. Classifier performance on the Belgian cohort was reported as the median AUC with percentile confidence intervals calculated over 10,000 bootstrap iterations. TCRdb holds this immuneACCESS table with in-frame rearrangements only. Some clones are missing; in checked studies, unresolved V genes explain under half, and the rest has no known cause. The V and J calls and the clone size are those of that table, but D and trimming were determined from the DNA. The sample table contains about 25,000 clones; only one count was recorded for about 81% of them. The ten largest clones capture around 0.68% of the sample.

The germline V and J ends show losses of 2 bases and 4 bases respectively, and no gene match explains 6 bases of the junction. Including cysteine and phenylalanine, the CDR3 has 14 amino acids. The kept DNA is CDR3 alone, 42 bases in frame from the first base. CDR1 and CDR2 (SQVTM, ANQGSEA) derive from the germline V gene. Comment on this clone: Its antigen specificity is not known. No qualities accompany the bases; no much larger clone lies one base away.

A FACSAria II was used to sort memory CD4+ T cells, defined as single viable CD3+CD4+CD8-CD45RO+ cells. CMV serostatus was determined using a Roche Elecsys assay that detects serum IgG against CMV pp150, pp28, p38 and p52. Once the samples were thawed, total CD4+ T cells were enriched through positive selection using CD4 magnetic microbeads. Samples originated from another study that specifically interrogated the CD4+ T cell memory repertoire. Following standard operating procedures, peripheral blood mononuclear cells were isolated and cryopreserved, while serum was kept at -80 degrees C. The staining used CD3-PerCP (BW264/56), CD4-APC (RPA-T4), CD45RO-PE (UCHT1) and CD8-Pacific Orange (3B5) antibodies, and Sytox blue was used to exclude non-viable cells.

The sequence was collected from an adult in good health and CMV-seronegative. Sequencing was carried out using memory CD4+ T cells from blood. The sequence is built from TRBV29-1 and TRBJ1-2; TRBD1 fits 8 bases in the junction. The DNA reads TGCAGCGTTGAATTACAGGGGGGGACCTATGGCTACACCTTC. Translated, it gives CSVELQGGTYGYTF. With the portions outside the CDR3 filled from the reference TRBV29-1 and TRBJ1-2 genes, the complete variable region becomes SAVISQKPSRDICQRGTSLTIQCQVDSQVTMMFWYRQQPGQSLTLIATANQGSEATYESGFVIDKFPISRPNLTFSTLTVSNMSPEDSSIYLCSVELQGGTYGYTFGSGTRLTVV.